This passage covers 5 T cell receptor beta chains from one sample sequenced in a study of metastatic and nonmetastatic thyroid tumors. TCRdb redid the clone calls on the PCR reads using MiXCR. The table has tens of thousands of clones, roughly 17% seen once. Not a single patient had been given any form of treatment at any point before undergoing thyroid surgery. The sample was blood. The origin of the receptors is a male donor with papillary thyroid cancer or a benign thyroid nodule (not recorded which). Some clones in this sample may be carry-over from other donors' samples.

This clone was counted ten times or more. The chain recombines TRBV20-1 with TRBJ1-5; D call uncertain. With 0 bases removed from V and 2 bases from J, the gap between germline ends came to 8 bases. Germline V CDR1 and CDR2: DFQATT, SNEGSKA (reference sequence). This CDR3 contains 14 residues. For the CDR3, the DNA is TGCAGTGCTAGAGACAGTTGGGGCAATCAGCCCCAGCATTTT. Translated: CSARDSWGNQPQHF.

V is TRBV5-1 and J is TRBJ2-5, with D maybe TRBD2 (6 bases). Germline values: CDR1 SGHRS, CDR2 YFSETQ. This CDR3 comprises 13 residues. V shed 4 bases and J shed 5 bases, with 12 bases lying between them. The CDR3 here is CASSDWGVETQYF. As DNA, the CDR3 is TGCGCCAGCAGCGACTGGGGGGTTGAGACCCAGTACTTC.

This clone appeared many times. The gene calls are TRBV6-1 and TRBJ1-4; possibly TRBD1 for D (5 bases). Deletions cut 6 bases from V and 3 bases from J, with 23 bases between. The CDR3 is 18 amino acids. Germline assignment: CDR1 MNHNS and CDR2 SASEGT. The CDR3 bases are TGTGCCAGCAGAACCTTCGACAGAACCCTAGGAGCTAATGAAAAACTGTTTTTT. It codes for CASRTFDRTLGANEKLFF.

Details on this clone: Sequence at one end of the junction differs from germline and may be a read error. The chain employs TRBV6-5 and TRBJ2-2; D is ambiguous. The CDR3 extends over 14 amino acids. Germline CDR1 MNHEY, CDR2 SVGAGI. The CDR3, as DNA: TGCGCCAGCAGTTACTCAATACCCACCGGGGAGCTGTTTTTT. This encodes CASSYSIPTGELFF.

Judged by abundance, this clone is medium-sized. V is TRBV30 and J is TRBJ1-2, with a weak D call TRBD1 (5 bases). The germline V gene has CDR1 GTSNPN and CDR2 SVGIG (reference sequence). The V end was cut by 3 bases, the J end by 4 bases, with 15 bases between. This CDR3 has 14 residues. The CDR3 nucleotides read TGTGCCTGGAGGACACTGGAGGGGTTCTATGGCTACACCTTC. Translated: CAWRTLEGFYGYTF.